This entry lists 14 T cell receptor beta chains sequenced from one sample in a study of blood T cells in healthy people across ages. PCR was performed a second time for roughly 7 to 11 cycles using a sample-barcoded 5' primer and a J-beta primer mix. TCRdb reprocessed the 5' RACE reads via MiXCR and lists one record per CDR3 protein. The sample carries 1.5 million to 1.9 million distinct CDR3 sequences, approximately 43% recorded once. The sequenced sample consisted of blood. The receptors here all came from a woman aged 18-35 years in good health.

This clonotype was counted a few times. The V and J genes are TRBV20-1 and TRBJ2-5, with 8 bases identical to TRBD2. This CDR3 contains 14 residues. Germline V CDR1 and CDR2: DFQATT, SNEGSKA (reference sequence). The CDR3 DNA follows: TGCAGCGGACTCGCGGGAGGAGCTCAAGAGACCCAGTACTTC. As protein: CSGLAGGAQETQYF.

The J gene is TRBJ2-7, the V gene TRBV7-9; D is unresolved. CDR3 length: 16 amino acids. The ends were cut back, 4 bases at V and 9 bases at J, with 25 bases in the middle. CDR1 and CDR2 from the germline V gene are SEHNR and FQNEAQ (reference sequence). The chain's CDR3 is CASSSPTDPDGDTQYF. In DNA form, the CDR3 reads TGTGCCAGCAGCTCGCCCACTGATCCCGACGGTGATACGCAGTACTTC.

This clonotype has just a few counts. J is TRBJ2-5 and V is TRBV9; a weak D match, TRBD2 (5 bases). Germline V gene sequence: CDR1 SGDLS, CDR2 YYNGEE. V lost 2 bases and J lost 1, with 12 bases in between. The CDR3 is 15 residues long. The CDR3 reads CASSVSGFSQETQYF. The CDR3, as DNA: TGTGCCAGCAGCGTCAGCGGCTTTTCCCAAGAGACCCAGTACTTC.

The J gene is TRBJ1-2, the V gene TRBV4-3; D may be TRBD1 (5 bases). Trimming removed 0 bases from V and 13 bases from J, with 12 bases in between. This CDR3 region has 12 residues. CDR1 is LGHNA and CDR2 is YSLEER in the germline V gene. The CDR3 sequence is CASSQEGTASTF. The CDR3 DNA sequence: TGCGCCAGCAGCCAAGAAGGGACCGCGTCCACCTTC.

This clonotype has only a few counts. Here the CDR3 reads CAIKGIGSNQPQHF. Here the CDR3 DNA reads TGTGCCATCAAGGGAATCGGGAGCAATCAGCCCCAGCATTTT. J is TRBJ1-5 and V is TRBV10-3; D is unresolved. The CDR3 consists of 14 residues. Trimming removed 7 bases at V and 1 base at J, with 11 bases between. The germline V gene has CDR1 ENHRY and CDR2 SYGVKD.

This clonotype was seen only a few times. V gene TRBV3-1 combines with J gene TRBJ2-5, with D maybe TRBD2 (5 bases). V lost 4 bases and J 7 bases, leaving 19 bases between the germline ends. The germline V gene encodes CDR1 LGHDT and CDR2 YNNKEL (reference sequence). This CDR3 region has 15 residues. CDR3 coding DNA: TGTGCCAGCAGCCTCGACGGAAGACTAACGTTGACCCAGTACTTC. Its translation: CASSLDGRLTLTQYF.

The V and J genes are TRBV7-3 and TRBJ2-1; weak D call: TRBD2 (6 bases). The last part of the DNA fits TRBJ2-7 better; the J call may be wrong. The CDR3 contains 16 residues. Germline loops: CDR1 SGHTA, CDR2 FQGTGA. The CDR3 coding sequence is TGTGCCAGCAGCTGGCGACTAGACGGCCCCTACAATGAGCAGTACTTC. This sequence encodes CASSWRLDGPYNEQYF.

Written as DNA, the CDR3 is TGTGCCAGCAGTTTTGTTCAGAGGGAGAGGGGTGAACAGTTCTTC. This sequence encodes CASSFVQRERGEQFF. This chain uses TRBV12-3 or TRBV12-4 with TRBJ2-1, with D perhaps TRBD1 or TRBD2 (5 bases each). V lost 3 bases, J lost 13 bases, and 22 bases lay in between. The CDR3 has 15 amino acids.

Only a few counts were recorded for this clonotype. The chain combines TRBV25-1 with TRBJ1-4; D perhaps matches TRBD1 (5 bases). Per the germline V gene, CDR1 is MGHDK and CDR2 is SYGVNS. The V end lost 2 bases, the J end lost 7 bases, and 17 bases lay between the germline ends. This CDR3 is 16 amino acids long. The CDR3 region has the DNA TGTGCCAGCAGTGAAACTCTCCCCGGCAGGGTTGAAAAACTGTTTTTT. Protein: CASSETLPGRVEKLFF.

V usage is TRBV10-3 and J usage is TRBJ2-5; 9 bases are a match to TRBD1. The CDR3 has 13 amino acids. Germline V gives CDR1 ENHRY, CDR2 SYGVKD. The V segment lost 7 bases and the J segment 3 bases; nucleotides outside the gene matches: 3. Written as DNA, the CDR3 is TGTGCCATCACCCGGGACAGGGAAGAGACCCAGTACTTC. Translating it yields CAITRDREETQYF.

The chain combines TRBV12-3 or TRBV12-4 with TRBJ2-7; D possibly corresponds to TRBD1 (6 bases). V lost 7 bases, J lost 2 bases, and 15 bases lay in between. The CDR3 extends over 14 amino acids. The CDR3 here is CASTRKGVPYEQYF. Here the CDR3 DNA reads TGTGCCAGCACCAGGAAGGGGGTCCCCTACGAGCAGTACTTC.

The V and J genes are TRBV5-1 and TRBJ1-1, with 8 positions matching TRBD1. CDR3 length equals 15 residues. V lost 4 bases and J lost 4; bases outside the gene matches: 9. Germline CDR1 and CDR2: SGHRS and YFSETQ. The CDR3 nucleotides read TGCGCCAGCAGCCTGGAGGACAGGGTTGCCACTGAAGCTTTCTTT. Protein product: CASSLEDRVATEAFF.

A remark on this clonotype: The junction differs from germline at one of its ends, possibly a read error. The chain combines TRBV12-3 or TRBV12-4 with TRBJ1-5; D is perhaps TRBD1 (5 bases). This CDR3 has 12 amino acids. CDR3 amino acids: CASGRTNQPQNF. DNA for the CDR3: TGTGCCAGTGGCAGGACAAATCAGCCCCAGAATTTT.

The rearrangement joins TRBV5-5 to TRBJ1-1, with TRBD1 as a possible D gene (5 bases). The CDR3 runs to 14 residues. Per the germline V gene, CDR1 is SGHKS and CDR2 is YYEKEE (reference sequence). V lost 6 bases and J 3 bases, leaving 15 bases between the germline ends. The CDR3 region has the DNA TGTGCCAGCACCTCGGTCTTGGGGCACACTGAAGCTTTCTTT. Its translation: CASTSVLGHTEAFF.